Presented here are 27 T cell receptor beta chains from one specimen sequenced in a study of shared clonotypes between healthy human individuals. Produced via immunoSEQ multiplex PCR; TCRdb's table is partial and in-frame only. The sample records around 1.5 million clones, about 98% being singletons. Input material: naive CD4+ T cells sorted from blood. Stated subset: CD45RA+ positively selected. Every receptor here comes from a man in his thirties or forties in good health.

V is TRBV5-1 and J is TRBJ2-3; D remains ambiguous. The CDR3 covers 15 residues. From germline, CDR1 is SGHRS and CDR2 YFSETQ. V was pared by 0 bases and J by 2 bases, with 10 bases between. Written as DNA, the CDR3 is TGCGCCAGCAGCTTGGCCGACATCTACACAGATACGCAGTATTTT. This sequence encodes CASSLADIYTDTQYF.

In this sample, this clone turned up once. V usage is TRBV15 and J usage is TRBJ2-7, with TRBD2 matching 9 bases. The CDR3 loop spans 16 amino acids. V trimming: 3 bases; J trimming: 13 bases; junction bases outside the gene matches: 19. The germline gives CDR1 LNHNV, CDR2 YYDKDF (reference sequence). The CDR3 DNA is TGTGCCACCAGCAGGATGACAGGGACAGTAGGACTAGCGCAATACTTC. It yields the protein CATSRMTGTVGLAQYF.

CDR3 nucleotides: TGTGCCAGCTCACCACCGATTGCGTCGGGAAACACCATATATTTT. Protein product: CASSPPIASGNTIYF. This chain connects TRBV18 to TRBJ1-3; D is ambiguous. The CDR3 extends over 15 amino acids. Germline CDR1 KGHSH, CDR2 LQKENI. V gave up 0 bases and J gave up 4 bases, with 10 bases separating them.

The chain joins TRBV30 to TRBJ1-3; D gene uncertain. The CDR3 consists of 12 residues. Between the trimmed V and J ends, which lost 0 bases and 8 bases, there was a span of 8 bases. Germline loops: CDR1 GTSNPN, CDR2 SVGIG (reference sequence). DNA of the CDR3: TGTGCCTGGAGTGTAGATGGGTACACCATATATTTT. It yields the protein CAWSVDGYTIYF.

Details on this clone: The junction shows a germline mismatch at one end, possibly a read error. The chain combines TRBV7-3 with TRBJ2-2, with D unclear. Germline V lookup: CDR1 SGHTA, CDR2 FQGTGA. This CDR3 comprises 13 residues. CDR3 sequence: CASSVTGSGELFF. DNA for the CDR3: TGTGCCAGCAGCGTAACCGGGTCCGGGGAGCTGTTTTTT.

The rearrangement joins TRBV2 to TRBJ2-3, with D tentatively TRBD2 (5 bases). Deletions cut 2 bases from V and 4 bases from J, with 13 bases between. The CDR3 is made up of 15 amino acids. The germline V gene encodes CDR1 SNHLY and CDR2 FYNNEI. For the CDR3, the DNA is TGTGCCAGCAGTGAATACTACGGGAACTCAGATACGCAGTATTTT. Translating it yields CASSEYYGNSDTQYF.

The rearrangement joins TRBV4-3 to TRBJ2-4, with no clear D. The CDR3 consists of 16 residues. Germline V gene lookup returns CDR1 LGHNA and CDR2 YSLEER. V was shortened by 0 bases and J by 0 bases, with 9 bases between the two germline ends. Here the CDR3 DNA reads TGCGCCAGCAGCCAAGAAGTGTCCCTAGCCAAAAACATTCAGTACTTC. Amino acids: CASSQEVSLAKNIQYF.

The count of this clone is one. The CDR3 coding sequence is TGTGCCAGCTCGAACCACCGAGCGGGGCACTACGAGCAGTACTTC. The encoded protein is CASSNHRAGHYEQYF. V and J are TRBV27 and TRBJ2-7; 7 positions agree with TRBD2. The CDR3 is 15 amino acids. Germline CDR1 MNHEY, CDR2 SMNVEV (reference sequence). V lost 8 bases, J lost 3 bases, and 13 bases stayed unmatched.

This rearrangement joins TRBV7-6 to TRBJ2-2, with 16 bases matching TRBD2. This CDR3 has 19 amino acids. Germline loops: CDR1 SGHVS, CDR2 FNYEAQ. The junction had 11 bases not matched to a gene; V was cut back by 5 bases and J by 5 bases. The CDR3 DNA follows: TGTGCCAGCAGCACCGGGACTAGCGGGAGGGCCCCAATGACCGGGGAGCTGTTTTTT. Protein sequence: CASSTGTSGRAPMTGELFF.

The CDR3 DNA reads TGTGCCACCAGCAGACCCAGGGCGGGAGTTTCCAATGAGCAGTTCTTC. Translation gives CATSRPRAGVSNEQFF. The chain links TRBV15 to TRBJ2-1, with 7 nucleotides matching TRBD2. V gave up 2 bases and J gave up 6 bases; unmatched junction bases: 10. The CDR3 is 16 residues long. CDR1 is LNHNV, CDR2 YYDKDF, per germline (reference sequence).

The chain uses TRBV4-1 and TRBJ2-1; 7 positions match TRBD2. V shed 0 bases, J shed 5 bases, and the junction held 4 bases outside the gene matches. Germline lookup yields CDR1 MGHRA and CDR2 YSYEKL. The CDR3 sequence is 15 residues long. CDR3 amino acids: CASSQEGGRHNEQFF. The CDR3, as DNA: TGCGCCAGCAGCCAAGAGGGCGGGAGACACAATGAGCAGTTCTTC.

The chain combines TRBV7-2 with TRBJ1-1, with a possible D match to TRBD1 (5 bases). Trimming pared 5 bases from V and 4 bases from J, leaving 20 bases between. CDR3 length equals 16 residues. The germline CDR1 and CDR2 sequences are SGHTA and FQGNSA. Written as DNA, the CDR3 is TGTGCCAGCAGCCCGTGGGGGGGATCGGTTTCCACTGAAGCTTTCTTT. This sequence encodes CASSPWGGSVSTEAFF.

This chain uses TRBV29-1 with TRBJ2-7, with 9 nucleotides matching TRBD1. With 5 bases clipped from V and 6 bases from J, the junction kept 11 bases outside the gene matches. Germline lookup yields CDR1 SQVTM and CDR2 ANQGSEA. The CDR3 runs 14 residues. The CDR3 reads CSVTPGQGLGEQYF. For the CDR3, the DNA is TGCAGCGTTACACCGGGACAGGGTTTGGGCGAGCAGTACTTC.

The chain is built from TRBV4-1 and TRBJ1-4, with 10 bases matching TRBD1. The V segment lost 1 base and the J segment 8 bases; nucleotides outside the gene matches: 7. Germline V gene data show CDR1 as MGHRA and CDR2 as YSYEKL. The CDR3 runs to 16 residues. The chain's CDR3 is CASSQAATGGNEKLFF. Here the CDR3 DNA reads TGCGCCAGCAGCCAAGCCGCGACAGGGGGCAACGAAAAACTGTTTTTT.

This clone was detected only once. The chain combines TRBV28 with TRBJ2-2; the D gene is possibly TRBD2 (5 bases). The CDR3 spans 15 residues. The V gene lost 3 bases and the J gene lost 5 bases, with 13 bases spanning the gap. Germline loops: CDR1 MDHEN, CDR2 SYDVKM. CDR3 loop: CASSFVLGRTGELFF. The DNA for the CDR3 is TGTGCCAGCAGTTTCGTGCTAGGGAGAACCGGGGAGCTGTTTTTT.

A single count supports this clone. The chain has TRBV9 and TRBJ1-2, with TRBD1 matching over 10 bases. CDR3 length: 17 amino acids. Germline CDR1 reads SGDLS; CDR2 reads YYNGEE. Trimming cost V 0 bases and J 4 bases; bases outside gene matches: 9. For the CDR3, the DNA is TGTGCCAGCAGCGTAGGGACACTGACAGGGGGCCCCTATGGCTACACCTTC. Encoded protein: CASSVGTLTGGPYGYTF.

A remark on this clone: This same CDR3 is encoded by further DNA sequences in the sample. J is TRBJ2-1 and V is TRBV5-1; 14 nucleotides align to TRBD2. The CDR3 consists of 17 residues. The V and J ends lost 4 bases and 1 base, in that order; junction bases with no gene match: 4. CDR1 and CDR2 (germline): SGHRS, YFSETQ. In DNA form, the CDR3 reads TGCGCCAGCAGCCTAGGACTAGCGGGAGGTTCCTACAATGAGCAGTTCTTC. Amino acids: CASSLGLAGGSYNEQFF.

This clone was detected only once. The chain recombines TRBV28 with TRBJ1-2, with D perhaps TRBD1 (5 bases). This CDR3 comprises 13 residues. Trimming cost V 7 bases and J 3 bases, with 12 bases left between them. From germline, CDR1 is MDHEN and CDR2 SYDVKM. In nucleotides, the CDR3 is TGTGCCAGCAACCAGGGCCTGGACTATGGCTACACCTTC. It codes for CASNQGLDYGYTF.

V usage is TRBV7-9 and J usage is TRBJ2-5; 13 positions match TRBD2. The CDR3 sequence is 18 residues long. Per germline, CDR1 SEHNR and CDR2 FQNEAQ (reference sequence). Trimming removed 7 bases from V and 5 bases from J; junction bases left unmatched: 16. The CDR3 protein is CASTQIGLAGVFGETQYF. Here the CDR3 DNA reads TGTGCCAGCACCCAAATCGGACTAGCGGGAGTTTTTGGGGAGACCCAGTACTTC.

The chain joins TRBV11-2 to TRBJ2-7; 9 bases are shared with TRBD1. The V gene end was trimmed by 4 bases and the J gene end by 2 bases; junction bases not matched to a gene: 6. CDR1 and CDR2 from the germline V gene are SGHAT and FQNNGV. This CDR3 comprises 15 residues. The CDR3: CASSSDRGYTYEQYF. The CDR3 region has the DNA TGTGCCAGCAGCTCGGACAGGGGATACACCTACGAGCAGTACTTC. Combining the CDR3 with reference TRBV11-2 and TRBJ2-7 gives the whole variable domain EAGVAQSPRYKIIEKRQSVAFWCNPISGHATLYWYQQILGQGPKLLIQFQNNGVVDDSQLPKDRFSAERLKGVDSTLKIQPAKLEDSAVYLCASSSDRGYTYEQYFGPGTRLTVT.

This rearrangement joins TRBV2 to TRBJ1-5; D is possibly TRBD1 (5 bases). This CDR3 comprises 17 residues. V was clipped by 1 base and J by 1 base, with 14 bases between them. The germline V gene encodes CDR1 SNHLY and CDR2 FYNNEI. CDR3 coding DNA: TGTGCCAGCAGTGAAGTCCGGGGGGTTGTGAGCAATCAGCCCCAGCATTTT. It codes for CASSEVRGVVSNQPQHF.

The V gene is TRBV28, the J gene TRBJ2-7; D unclear. The germline V and J ends were trimmed by 3 bases and 3 bases, with 12 bases remaining between them. CDR3 size: 14 residues. Germline CDR1 is MDHEN and CDR2 is SYDVKM. The CDR3: CASSLVLPIYEQYF. The CDR3 nucleotides are TGTGCCAGCAGTTTGGTCCTCCCTATCTACGAGCAGTACTTC. Full variable domain (remainder filled in from reference TRBV28 and TRBJ2-7): DVKVTQSSRYLVKRTGEKVFLECVQDMDHENMFWYRQDPGLGLRLIYFSYDVKMKEKGDIPEGYSVSREKKERFSLILESASTNQTSMYLCASSLVLPIYEQYFGPGTRLTVT.

The genes are TRBV7-2 and TRBJ2-1; no reliable D call. From germline, CDR1 is SGHTA and CDR2 FQGNSA. V gave up 1 base and J gave up 2 bases, with 9 bases separating them. The CDR3 spans 15 residues. CDR3 nucleotide sequence: TGTGCCAGCAGCTTAGACCCGAGCACCTACAATGAGCAGTTCTTC. The encoded protein is CASSLDPSTYNEQFF.

Remarks on this clone: It is unclear where the CDR3 begins or ends on the DNA, so no DNA is shown, and the CDR3 is as TCRdb lists it. Here the CDR3 reads CASSTSGRRVVYEQYF. The chain carries TRBV28 and TRBJ2-7. Germline V CDR1 and CDR2: MDHEN, SYDVKM. Ends included, the CDR3 has 16 residues.

The V call is TRBV5-1, the J call TRBJ2-7; tentatively, D is TRBD1 (6 bases). Germline CDR1 SGHRS, CDR2 YFSETQ. V lost 3 bases and J 5 bases, leaving 12 bases between the germline ends. This CDR3 is 13 amino acids long. CDR3 sequence: CASSSTGVHEQYF. The CDR3 DNA follows: TGCGCCAGCAGCTCGACAGGTGTGCACGAGCAGTACTTC.

For the CDR3, the DNA is TGTGCCAGCAGTGCAACAGGGGGCAGAGGCTACACCTTC. Amino acids: CASSATGGRGYTF. The chain has TRBV6-5 and TRBJ1-2, with TRBD1 matching over 9 bases. V trimming: 5 bases; J trimming: 8 bases; junction bases outside the gene matches: 6. The CDR3 has 13 amino acids. Per germline, CDR1 MNHEY and CDR2 SVGAGI.

CDR3 in DNA: TGTGCCATCGGGTCTTATCAGCCCCAGCATTTT. Translated: CAIGSYQPQHF. V usage is TRBV28 and J usage is TRBJ1-5; D is ambiguous. This CDR3 is built from 11 residues. V lost 10 bases and J 5 bases, leaving 9 bases between the germline ends. The germline V gene has CDR1 MDHEN and CDR2 SYDVKM.